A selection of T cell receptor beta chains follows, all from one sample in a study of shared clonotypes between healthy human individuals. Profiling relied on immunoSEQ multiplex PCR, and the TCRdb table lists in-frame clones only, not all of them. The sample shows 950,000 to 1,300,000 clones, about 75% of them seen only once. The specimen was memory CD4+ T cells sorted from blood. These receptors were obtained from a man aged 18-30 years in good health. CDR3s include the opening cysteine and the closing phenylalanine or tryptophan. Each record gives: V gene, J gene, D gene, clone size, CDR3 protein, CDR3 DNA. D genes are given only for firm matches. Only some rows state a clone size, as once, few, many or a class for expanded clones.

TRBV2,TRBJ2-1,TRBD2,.,CASSPTSGGAYEQFF,TGTGCCAGCAGTCCTACTAGCGGGGGGGCTTATGAGCAGTTCTTC
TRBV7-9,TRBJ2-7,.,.,CASSLGGWWDEQYF,TGTGCCAGCAGCTTAGGTGGGTGGTGGGACGAGCAGTACTTC
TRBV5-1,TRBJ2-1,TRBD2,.,CASSLAAGAIYEQFF,TGCGCCAGCAGCTTGGCAGCGGGGGCGATCTATGAGCAGTTCTTC
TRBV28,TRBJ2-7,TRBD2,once,CASKPGLADYEQYF,TGTGCCAGCAAACCGGGACTAGCAGATTACGAGCAGTACTTC
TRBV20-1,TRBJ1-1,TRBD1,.,CSIQGETEAFF,TGCAGTATTCAGGGGGAAACTGAAGCTTTCTTT
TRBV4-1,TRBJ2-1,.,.,CASSQVSAPTYNEQFF,TGCGCCAGCAGCCAAGTTTCGGCCCCGACCTACAATGAGCAGTTCTTC
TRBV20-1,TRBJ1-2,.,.,CSARGWYTF,TGCAGTGCTAGGGGGTGGTACACCTTC
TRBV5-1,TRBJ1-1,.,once,CASSEVGRGTEAFF,TGCGCCAGCAGCGAGGTGGGTCGGGGCACTGAAGCTTTCTTT
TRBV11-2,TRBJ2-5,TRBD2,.,CASSSTTSGGETQYF,TGTGCCAGCAGCTCCACGACTAGCGGGGGAGAGACCCAGTACTTC
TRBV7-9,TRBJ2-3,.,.,CASSLRGLALTDTQYF,TGTGCCAGCAGCTTACGAGGGTTGGCCCTCACAGATACGCAGTATTTT
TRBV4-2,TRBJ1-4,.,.,CASSQDSGANEKLFF,TGTGCCAGCAGCCAAGATTCTGGGGCTAATGAAAAACTGTTTTTT
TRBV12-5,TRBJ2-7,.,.,CASGSGSAYEQYF,TGTGCTAGTGGTAGCGGGTCGGCCTACGAGCAGTACTTC
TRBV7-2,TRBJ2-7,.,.,CASSDMGEWGSYEQYF,TGTGCCAGCAGCGATATGGGGGAATGGGGGTCCTACGAGCAGTACTTC
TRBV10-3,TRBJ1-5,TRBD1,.,CAISADRAGNQPQHF,TGTGCCATCAGTGCGGACAGGGCGGGCAATCAGCCCCAGCATTTT
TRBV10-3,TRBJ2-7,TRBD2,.,CASSGTSGSRMYEQYF,TGTGCCAGCAGTGGTACTAGCGGGAGCCGGATGTACGAGCAGTACTTC
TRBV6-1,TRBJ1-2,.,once,CASSGGGSNYGYTF,TGTGCCAGCAGTGGTGGCGGTTCTAACTATGGCTACACCTTC
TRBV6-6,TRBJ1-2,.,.,CASSPDSLHGYTF,TGTGCCAGCAGCCCCGACAGCTTACATGGCTACACCTTC
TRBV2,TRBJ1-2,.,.,CASSERKGSGTF,TGTGCCAGCAGTGAACGGAAGGGATCGGGCACCTTC
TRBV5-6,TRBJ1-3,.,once,CASSLPSGTGNTIYF,TGTGCCAGCAGCTTGCCGTCAGGGACTGGAAACACCATATATTTT
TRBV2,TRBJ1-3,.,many,CASRGYSGNTIYF,TGTGCCAGCAGGGGCTACTCTGGAAACACCATATATTTT
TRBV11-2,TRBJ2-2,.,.,CASSLDRGTGELFF,TGTGCCAGCAGCTTAGACAGGGGAACCGGGGAGCTGTTTTTT
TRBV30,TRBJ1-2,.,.,CAWRQGGNYGYTF,TGTGCCTGGAGACAGGGTGGAAACTATGGCTACACCTTC
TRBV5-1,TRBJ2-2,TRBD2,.,CASSLGGSFTGELFF,TGCGCCAGCAGCTTGGGCGGGAGTTTCACCGGGGAGCTGTTTTTT
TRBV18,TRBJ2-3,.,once,CASSPRAGWDTQYF,TGTGCCAGCTCACCAAGAGCCGGGTGGGATACGCAGTATTTT
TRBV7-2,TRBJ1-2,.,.,CASSLRDANYGYTF,TGTGCCAGCAGCCTAAGGGACGCTAACTATGGCTACACCTTC
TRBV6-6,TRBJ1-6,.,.,CASSYSSGKGSPLHF,TGTGCCAGCAGTTACTCGTCAGGGAAAGGTTCACCCCTCCACTTT
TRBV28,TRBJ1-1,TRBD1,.,CASSLLGTGIAFF,TGTGCCAGCAGTTTGTTAGGGACAGGGATTGCTTTCTTT
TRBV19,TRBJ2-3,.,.,CASSIGGPSTDTQYF,TGTGCCAGTAGTATTGGCGGACCCAGCACAGATACGCAGTATTTT
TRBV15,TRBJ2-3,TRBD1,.,CATSTGQGAGTQYF,TGTGCCACCAGCACAGGACAGGGGGCCGGTACGCAGTATTTT
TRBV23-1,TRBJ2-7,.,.,CASSNRVKWRTYEQYF,TGCGCCAGCAGCAACCGGGTAAAGTGGAGGACCTACGAGCAGTACTTC
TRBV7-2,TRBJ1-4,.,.,CASREGATNEKLFF,TGTGCCAGCAGGGAGGGAGCAACTAATGAAAAACTGTTTTTT